The clone carrying this T cell receptor (beta chain) was detected ten times or more. Antigen unknown. Each CDR3 protein is one row after TCRdb ran MiXCR on the reads. The sample carries roughly 860,000 distinct CDR3 sequences, approximately 29% recorded once. This entry comes from a study of T cell repertoires in cytomegalovirus infection. Study overall: Through public TCR beta signatures, both CMV infection and matching HLA type were indicated.

The CDR3 extends over 14 amino acids. The V segment lost 4 bases and the J segment 12 bases; nucleotides outside the gene matches: 11. Germline-derived CDR1 and CDR2 are SGHTA and FQGNSA. This TCR was recovered from a human donor in good health (CMV status not recorded). Some clones in this sample may be carry-over from other donors' samples. This sample comprised cultured CD8+ T cells from PBMCs, obtained from culture after CMV antigen stimulation. The rearrangement joins TRBV7-2 to TRBJ2-1; 8 bases match TRBD2. The CDR3 DNA reads as TGTGCCAGCAGCTCGGAGCGGGGGCTTATGGCGCAGTTCTTC. Its translation is CASSSERGLMAQFF.